Listed below are T cell receptor beta chains from one sample, sequenced in a study of cytomegalovirus exposure and HLA in healthy donors. TCRdb's copy holds only in-frame clones and misses some; the assay was immunoSEQ multiplex PCR. The data hold 150,000 or so clones, with 73% observed a single time. The specimen was PBMCs. Receptors were obtained from a woman aged 18 to 35 in good health and CMV-seronegative. Both conserved end residues are trimmed from each CDR3. Clone size appears in some rows only: once, few, many, or a class for an expanded clone.

v_gene: TRBV28
abundance: NA
j_gene: TRBJ1-2
CDR3aa: ASSAMGATNYGYT

v_gene: TRBV2
abundance: once
j_gene: TRBJ1-4
CDR3aa: ASSAGGQRIL

v_gene: TRBV9
abundance: NA
j_gene: TRBJ1-5
CDR3aa: ASSTPGGPQH

v_gene: TRBV11-2
abundance: NA
j_gene: TRBJ2-1
CDR3aa: ASSLSGGLYSNEQF

v_gene: TRBV28
abundance: NA
j_gene: TRBJ1-5
CDR3aa: ASSYGTAGNQPQH

v_gene: TRBV28
abundance: NA
j_gene: TRBJ2-7
CDR3aa: ASSLFGYEQY

v_gene: TRBV5-4
abundance: NA
j_gene: TRBJ2-7
CDR3aa: ASSGGGLARSYEQY

v_gene: TRBV10-3
abundance: NA
j_gene: TRBJ1-5
CDR3aa: AISEGAGYQPQH

v_gene: TRBV19
abundance: NA
j_gene: TRBJ2-5
CDR3aa: ASKVTGGRETQY

v_gene: TRBV9
abundance: NA
j_gene: TRBJ2-1
CDR3aa: ASSVGGGDSYNEQF

v_gene: TRBV5-1
abundance: NA
j_gene: TRBJ1-6
CDR3aa: ASSLGLRDRGGSPLH

v_gene: TRBV2
abundance: NA
j_gene: TRBJ1-3
CDR3aa: ASIPTGAGNTIY

v_gene: TRBV5-1
abundance: NA
j_gene: TRBJ2-7
CDR3aa: ASTPGGTSSYEQY

v_gene: TRBV28
abundance: NA
j_gene: TRBJ1-2
CDR3aa: ASSLPGNYGYT

v_gene: TRBV27
abundance: NA
j_gene: TRBJ2-1
CDR3aa: ASRPVAGGPYNEQF

v_gene: TRBV7-2
abundance: NA
j_gene: TRBJ2-1
CDR3aa: ASSLAALAGALTQEQF

v_gene: TRBV27
abundance: many
j_gene: TRBJ2-1
CDR3aa: ASSRASKVSGSTEQF

v_gene: TRBV7-2
abundance: NA
j_gene: TRBJ2-1
CDR3aa: ASSSNARTSGNEQF

v_gene: TRBV5-4
abundance: NA
j_gene: TRBJ2-3
CDR3aa: ASSRTSGGAGGTDTQY

v_gene: TRBV2
abundance: NA
j_gene: TRBJ2-1
CDR3aa: AMLGTRGEQF

v_gene: TRBV27
abundance: NA
j_gene: TRBJ2-2
CDR3aa: ASSFGGRSGELF

v_gene: TRBV5-6
abundance: NA
j_gene: TRBJ1-1
CDR3aa: ASSLWDREFTEAF

v_gene: TRBV28
abundance: NA
j_gene: TRBJ1-1
CDR3aa: ASSLRNTEAF

v_gene: TRBV2
abundance: few
j_gene: TRBJ2-3
CDR3aa: ASARDTYTDTQY

v_gene: TRBV29-1
abundance: NA
j_gene: TRBJ2-3
CDR3aa: SVELPRAGSDTQY

v_gene: TRBV5-4
abundance: NA
j_gene: TRBJ1-2
CDR3aa: ASSLLYPSNYGYT

v_gene: TRBV6-5
abundance: few
j_gene: TRBJ2-5
CDR3aa: ASSYSSGGETQY

v_gene: TRBV2
abundance: NA
j_gene: TRBJ2-1
CDR3aa: AGSETSPHEQF

v_gene: TRBV18
abundance: NA
j_gene: TRBJ2-2
CDR3aa: ASSPGQVTGELF

v_gene: TRBV18
abundance: NA
j_gene: TRBJ2-1
CDR3aa: ASSPPDWGGQYNEQF

v_gene: TRBV5-1
abundance: few
j_gene: TRBJ1-6
CDR3aa: ASRPTGSYNSPLH

v_gene: TRBV6-5
abundance: NA
j_gene: TRBJ2-1
CDR3aa: ASSSGLAGGNEQF

v_gene: TRBV7-8
abundance: once
j_gene: TRBJ1-4
CDR3aa: ASSARQGPSNEKLF

v_gene: TRBV7-6
abundance: NA
j_gene: TRBJ2-2
CDR3aa: ASSLQGNTGELF

v_gene: TRBV6-1
abundance: few
j_gene: TRBJ1-2
CDR3aa: ASSDRGWGYGYT

v_gene: TRBV19
abundance: NA
j_gene: TRBJ1-1
CDR3aa: ASTRQGTSTEAF

v_gene: TRBV11-2
abundance: NA
j_gene: TRBJ1-4
CDR3aa: ASSLTHGQTNEKLF

v_gene: TRBV7-6
abundance: NA
j_gene: TRBJ2-1
CDR3aa: ASSSGGTSGMNEQF

v_gene: TRBV11-2
abundance: NA
j_gene: TRBJ2-3
CDR3aa: ASSLVGATDTQY

v_gene: TRBV6-5
abundance: NA
j_gene: TRBJ2-1
CDR3aa: ASSYTGLAGVYEQF

v_gene: TRBV6-1
abundance: NA
j_gene: TRBJ2-3
CDR3aa: ASRPGQGTDTQY

v_gene: TRBV6-6
abundance: NA
j_gene: TRBJ1-1
CDR3aa: ASSYSGGDPEAF

v_gene: TRBV19
abundance: NA
j_gene: TRBJ1-1
CDR3aa: ASSSSRTGLNTEAF

v_gene: TRBV19
abundance: NA
j_gene: TRBJ1-5
CDR3aa: ASSTYRGGNQPQH

v_gene: TRBV9
abundance: few
j_gene: TRBJ1-2
CDR3aa: ASSGDPGGSGYT

v_gene: TRBV4-2
abundance: NA
j_gene: TRBJ2-1
CDR3aa: ASSQRTSGVKGEQF

v_gene: TRBV9
abundance: NA
j_gene: TRBJ2-2
CDR3aa: ASSVGPGGNTGELF

v_gene: TRBV13
abundance: NA
j_gene: TRBJ2-3
CDR3aa: ASSTGTATDTQY

v_gene: TRBV18
abundance: NA
j_gene: TRBJ1-3
CDR3aa: ASSLGQELSGNTIY

v_gene: TRBV5-8
abundance: few
j_gene: TRBJ1-3
CDR3aa: ASSLRGNTIY

v_gene: TRBV11-2
abundance: few
j_gene: TRBJ1-3
CDR3aa: ASSLDNRVSGNTIY

v_gene: TRBV7-2
abundance: NA
j_gene: TRBJ2-2
CDR3aa: ASKALAAVNTGELF

v_gene: TRBV11-3
abundance: NA
j_gene: TRBJ2-3
CDR3aa: ASSVAGTSTDTQY

v_gene: TRBV9
abundance: NA
j_gene: TRBJ2-7
CDR3aa: ASGPGQGQYEQY

v_gene: TRBV14
abundance: NA
j_gene: TRBJ2-7
CDR3aa: ASSQSSYEQY